This TCR beta chain was sequenced during a study of T cell responses to AZD1222 COVID-19 vaccine. The wider study: Researchers grouped second doses given at about 4 or about 12 weeks into one pool. General observations from the study: Repertoire collection took place solely once the T cell response had peaked. Baseline serostatus was positive in only six AZD1222 recipients. The study found vaccine-associated CD4 TCRs spanning spike, dominant at 160-218 and 743-854.

Produced via immunoSEQ multiplex PCR; TCRdb's table is partial and in-frame only. The table has about 120,000 clones, roughly nine tenths seen once. The CDR3 loop spans 15 amino acids. V shed 5 bases, J shed 2 bases, and the junction held 4 bases outside the gene matches. Germline-derived CDR1 and CDR2 are MDHEN and SYDVKM. Points on this clone: Its antigen is undetermined.

The sequenced sample was peripheral blood, obtained on day 0 of AZD1222 vaccination. This rearrangement joins TRBV28 to TRBJ2-7, with 12 bases that match TRBD2. This TCR was recovered from an adult in good health. The CDR3 here is CASSAGLAGTYEQYF. The CDR3 nucleotides are TGTGCCAGCAGTGCCGGACTAGCGGGAACCTACGAGCAGTACTTC. The whole variable domain, filled in from reference TRBV28 and TRBJ2-7, reads DVKVTQSSRYLVKRTGEKVFLECVQDMDHENMFWYRQDPGLGLRLIYFSYDVKMKEKGDIPEGYSVSREKKERFSLILESASTNQTSMYLCASSAGLAGTYEQYFGPGTRLTVT.